The 9 T cell receptor beta chains reported below all come from one sample, sequenced in a study of T-cell reconstitution after alpha-beta-depleted transplantation in children. Unique molecular identifiers featured in how the TCRbeta library was prepared. TCRdb re-called the PCR reads through MiXCR, storing one row per CDR3 protein. This table has more than 85,000 distinct CDR3 sequences, 5% to 6% appearing once. Sequenced here: PBMCs, mostly from graft donor cells, sampled 60 days after TCRalphabeta/CD19-depleted stem cell transplant. The receptors here all came from a female patient under 10 years old who had a stem cell transplant for Fanconi anemia, so the T cells may come from the graft donor.

Ten or more counts support this clonotype. This chain joins TRBV21-1 and TRBJ1-2. TRBV21-1 is tagged as a pseudogene. The CDR3 totals 13 residues. CDR3 DNA sequence: TGTGCCAGTATTAGGACAGCTAACTATGGCTACACCTTC. It codes for CASIRTANYGYTF.

At least ten counts were recorded for this clonotype. V and J are TRBV6-2 or TRBV6-3 and TRBJ2-7, with D perhaps matching TRBD2 (7 bases). The V gene's germline CDR1 is MNHEY and CDR2 SVGEGT. The CDR3 has 17 amino acids. Trimming pared 6 bases from V and 2 bases from J, leaving 23 bases between. The CDR3 DNA reads TGTGCCAGCAGGGGGGGCGTTCTGGGGGGGCCCCCCTACGAGCAGTACTTC. As protein: CASRGGVLGGPPYEQYF.

There are many counts of this clonotype. The CDR3 sequence: CASGLAGVNEQFF. CDR3 in DNA: TGTGCCAGCGGGCTAGCGGGAGTCAATGAGCAGTTCTTC. This chain connects TRBV25-1 to TRBJ2-1, with 10 nucleotides matching TRBD2. CDR3 length: 13 amino acids. Losses at the gene ends were 8 bases for V and 6 bases for J; bases not matched to a gene: 4. Germline CDR1 and CDR2: MGHDK and SYGVNS.

This clonotype was picked up a small number of times. The chain has TRBV20-1 and TRBJ2-3; no clear D. The CDR3 runs to 13 residues. Trimming removed 5 bases at V and 0 bases at J, with 9 bases between. Germline-derived CDR1 and CDR2 are DFQATT and SNEGSKA (reference sequence). The DNA of the CDR3 is TGCAGTGCTGACTTAGTTAGCACAGATACGCAGTATTTT. Amino acids: CSADLVSTDTQYF.

This clonotype appeared many times. V and J are TRBV12-3 or TRBV12-4 and TRBJ2-1, with 9 bases lining up with TRBD2. This CDR3 is built from 17 residues. V was pared by 0 bases and J by 2 bases, with 5 bases of the junction left unmatched. CDR3: CASSLANLAGTYNEQFF. DNA for the CDR3: TGTGCCAGCAGTTTAGCGAACCTAGCGGGAACCTACAATGAGCAGTTCTTC.

This clonotype has only a few counts. In DNA, the CDR3 is TGTGCCAGCAGCGACGGGTCCTTTGCCGGGGAGCTGTTTTTT. It specifies CASSDGSFAGELFF. The J gene is TRBJ2-2, the V gene TRBV7-3, with D uncertain. Trimming cost V 5 bases and J 6 bases, with 13 bases left between them. This CDR3 has 14 residues. CDR1 is SGHTA and CDR2 is FQGTGA in the germline V gene.

This clonotype appeared many times. The chain combines TRBV6-5 with TRBJ2-4; 7 nucleotides match TRBD2. Germline trimming cut 8 bases from V and 14 bases from J; bases unmatched to any gene: 12. This CDR3 has 12 residues. Per germline, CDR1 MNHEY and CDR2 SVGAGI. CDR3 nucleotides: TGTGCCAGCCGAAGGGACTACTACACGGAGTACTTC. This gives the protein CASRRDYYTEYF.

This sequence joins TRBV6-1 and TRBJ2-1; D not resolved. The CDR3 runs to 16 residues. CDR1 is MNHNS, CDR2 SASEGT, per germline. V lost 2 bases and J 0 bases, leaving 11 bases between the germline ends. The CDR3 spells CASSEMGYGSYNEQFF. In nucleotides, the CDR3 is TGTGCCAGCAGTGAAATGGGGTATGGCTCCTACAATGAGCAGTTCTTC.

This clonotype was seen ten or more times. The chain joins TRBV6-5 to TRBJ2-7; TRBD2 agrees at 14 bases. There are 15 residues in the CDR3. Germline V gives CDR1 MNHEY, CDR2 SVGAGI. The V segment lost 0 bases and the J segment 9 bases; nucleotides outside the gene matches: 4. CDR3 region: CASSYSGTSGSRQYF. CDR3 DNA sequence: TGTGCCAGCAGTTACTCGGGGACTAGCGGGAGTCGGCAGTACTTC.